The 8 T cell receptor beta chains in this list originate from one sample, sequenced in a study of cytomegalovirus exposure and HLA in healthy donors. Use of 60 Vbeta and 13 Jbeta primers characterized the PCR. TCRdb's copy holds only in-frame clones and misses some; the assay was immunoSEQ multiplex PCR. The sample lists over 150,000 clones, 70% to 80% occurring once. Sequencing was done on a sample of PBMCs. The receptors come from a woman aged 60-70 years in good health and CMV-seropositive.

The chain recombines TRBV6-6 with TRBJ1-5; a weak D match, TRBD1 (5 bases). The CDR3 extends over 13 amino acids. CDR1 is MNHNY, CDR2 SVGAGI, per germline (reference sequence). Trimming removed 3 bases from V and 7 bases from J, with 10 bases in between. The CDR3 DNA reads TGTGCCAGCAGTTATTGGGGGGACCAGCCCCAGCATTTT. Protein product: CASSYWGDQPQHF.

The V call is TRBV25-1, the J call TRBJ1-2; the D gene is possibly TRBD1 (5 bases). CDR3 length: 13 amino acids. V gave up 3 bases and J gave up 5 bases, with 10 bases separating them. Germline CDR1 is MGHDK and CDR2 is SYGVNS. The CDR3 here is CASSEGDWYGYTF. CDR3 coding DNA: TGTGCCAGCAGTGAGGGGGACTGGTATGGCTACACCTTC.

This clone was seen more than once but under ten times. The CDR3 sequence is CAISVRGNYEQYF. In DNA, the CDR3 is TGTGCCATCTCTGTCAGGGGGAACTACGAGCAGTACTTC. The V and J genes are TRBV28 and TRBJ2-7, with 7 bases that match TRBD1. The length of the CDR3 is 13 residues. V was clipped by 10 bases and J by 3 bases; unmatched bases: 9. Germline CDR1 and CDR2: MDHEN and SYDVKM.

There are a few counts of this clone. V is TRBV19 and J is TRBJ1-2; 8 bases map to TRBD1. The J segment lost 5 bases and the V segment lost 5 bases, leaving 7 bases of the junction unmatched. The CDR3 has 14 residues. Germline-derived CDR1 and CDR2 are LNHDA and SQIVND (reference sequence). CDR3 nucleotide sequence: TGTGCCAGTAGTGTACTGGACAGGGCTTATGGCTACACCTTC. This sequence encodes CASSVLDRAYGYTF.

Written as DNA, the CDR3 is TGTGCCAGCAGCCCTGGGTTCGGGACAGAGATTGAAAAACTGTTTTTT. It encodes CASSPGFGTEIEKLFF. This chain joins TRBV5-8 and TRBJ1-4, with 7 bases aligning to TRBD1. V was clipped by 4 bases and J by 7 bases; unmatched bases: 13. Germline V gene lookup returns CDR1 SGHTS and CDR2 YDEGEE. This CDR3 comprises 16 residues.

This sequence joins TRBV27 and TRBJ2-7; D is unclear. With 5 bases removed from V and 1 base from J, the gap between germline ends came to 9 bases. Germline CDR1 reads MNHEY; CDR2 reads SMNVEV (reference sequence). The CDR3 extends over 13 amino acids. CDR3 sequence (DNA): TGTGCCAGCAGTGGCAGGCTGTCCTACGAGCAGTACTTC. It encodes CASSGRLSYEQYF.

The chain employs TRBV19 and TRBJ1-1; no firm D call. V shed 5 bases and J shed 3 bases, with 22 bases lying between them. Germline V gene sequence: CDR1 LNHDA, CDR2 SQIVND (reference sequence). CDR3 length: 17 amino acids. The CDR3 nucleotides are TGTGCCAGTAGTCCCGAAAGGGAGGGAAAATTGGACACTGAAGCTTTCTTT. Protein: CASSPEREGKLDTEAFF.

This sequence joins TRBV27 and TRBJ2-7; 10 bases are a match to TRBD1. The J segment lost 3 bases and the V segment lost 6 bases, leaving 2 bases of the junction unmatched. Germline V gene data show CDR1 as MNHEY and CDR2 as SMNVEV (reference sequence). The length of the CDR3 is 13 residues. CDR3: CASRRDRGYEQYF. The CDR3 DNA reads TGTGCCAGCAGACGGGACAGGGGCTACGAGCAGTACTTC.